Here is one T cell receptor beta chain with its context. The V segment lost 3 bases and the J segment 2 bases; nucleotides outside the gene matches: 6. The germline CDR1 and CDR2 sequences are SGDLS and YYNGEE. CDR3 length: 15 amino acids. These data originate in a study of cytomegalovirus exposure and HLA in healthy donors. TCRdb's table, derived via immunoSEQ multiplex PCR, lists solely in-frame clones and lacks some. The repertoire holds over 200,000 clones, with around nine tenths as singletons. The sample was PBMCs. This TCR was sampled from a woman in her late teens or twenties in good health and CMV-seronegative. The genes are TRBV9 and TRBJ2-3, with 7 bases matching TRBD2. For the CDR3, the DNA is TGTGCCAGCAGCGCGGAGCTAGCGGTCACAGATACGCAGTATTTT. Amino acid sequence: CASSAELAVTDTQYF.